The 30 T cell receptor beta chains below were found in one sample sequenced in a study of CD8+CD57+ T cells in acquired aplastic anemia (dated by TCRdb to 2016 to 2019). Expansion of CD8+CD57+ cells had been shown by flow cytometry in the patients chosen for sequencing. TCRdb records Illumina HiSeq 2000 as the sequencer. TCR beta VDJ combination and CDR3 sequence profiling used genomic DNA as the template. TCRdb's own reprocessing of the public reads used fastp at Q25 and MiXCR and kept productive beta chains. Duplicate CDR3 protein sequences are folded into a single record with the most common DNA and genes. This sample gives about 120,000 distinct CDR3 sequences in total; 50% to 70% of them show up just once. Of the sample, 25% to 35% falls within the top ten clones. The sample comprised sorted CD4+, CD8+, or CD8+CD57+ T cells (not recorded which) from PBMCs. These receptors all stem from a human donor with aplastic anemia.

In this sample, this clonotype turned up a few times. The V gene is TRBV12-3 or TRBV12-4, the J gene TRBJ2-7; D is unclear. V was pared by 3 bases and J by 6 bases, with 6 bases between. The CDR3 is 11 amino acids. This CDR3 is CASSFLGEQYF. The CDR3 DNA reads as TGTGCCAGCAGTTTTCTGGGCGAGCAGTACTTC.

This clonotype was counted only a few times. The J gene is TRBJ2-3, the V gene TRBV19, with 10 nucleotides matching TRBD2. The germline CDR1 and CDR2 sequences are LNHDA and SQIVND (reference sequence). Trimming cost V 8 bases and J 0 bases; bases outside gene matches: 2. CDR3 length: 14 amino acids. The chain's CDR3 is CASGTSASTDTQYF. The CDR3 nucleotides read TGTGCCAGTGGGACTAGCGCTAGCACAGATACGCAGTATTTT.

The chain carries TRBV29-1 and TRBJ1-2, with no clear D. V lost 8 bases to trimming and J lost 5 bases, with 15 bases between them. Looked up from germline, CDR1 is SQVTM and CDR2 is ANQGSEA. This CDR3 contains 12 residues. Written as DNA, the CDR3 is TGCAGCATGGCCGAGTTAGTTTATGGCTACACCTTC. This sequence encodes CSMAELVYGYTF.

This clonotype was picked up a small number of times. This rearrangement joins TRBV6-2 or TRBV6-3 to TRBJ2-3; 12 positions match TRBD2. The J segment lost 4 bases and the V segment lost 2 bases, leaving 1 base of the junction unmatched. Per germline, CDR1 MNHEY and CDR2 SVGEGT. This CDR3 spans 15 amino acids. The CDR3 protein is CASSYLAGGSDTQYF. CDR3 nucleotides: TGTGCCAGCAGTTACCTAGCGGGGGGGTCAGATACGCAGTATTTT.

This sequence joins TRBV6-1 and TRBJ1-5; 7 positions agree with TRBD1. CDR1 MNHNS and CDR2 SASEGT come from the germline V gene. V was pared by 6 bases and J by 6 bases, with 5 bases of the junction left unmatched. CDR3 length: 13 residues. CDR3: CASRQGGSQPQHF. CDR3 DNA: TGTGCCAGCAGGCAGGGGGGCTCTCAGCCCCAGCATTTT.

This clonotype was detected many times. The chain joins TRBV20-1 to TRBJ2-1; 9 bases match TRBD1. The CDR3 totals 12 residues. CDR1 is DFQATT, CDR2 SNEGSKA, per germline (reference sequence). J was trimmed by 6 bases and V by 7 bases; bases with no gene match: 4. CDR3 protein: CSGPGQGNEQFF. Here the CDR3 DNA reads TGCAGTGGACCGGGACAGGGCAATGAGCAGTTCTTC.

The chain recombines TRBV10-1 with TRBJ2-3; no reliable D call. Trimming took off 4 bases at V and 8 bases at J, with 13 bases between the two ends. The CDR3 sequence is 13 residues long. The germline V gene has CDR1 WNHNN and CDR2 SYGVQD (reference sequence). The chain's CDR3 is CASSGTHPSTQYF. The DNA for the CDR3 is TGCGCCAGCAGTGGGACCCACCCAAGTACGCAGTATTTT.

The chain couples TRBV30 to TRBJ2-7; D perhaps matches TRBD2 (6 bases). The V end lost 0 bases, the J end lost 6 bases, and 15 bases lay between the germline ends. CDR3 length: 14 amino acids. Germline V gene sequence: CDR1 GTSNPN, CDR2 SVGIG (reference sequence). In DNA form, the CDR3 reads TGTGCCTGGAGTGTGCTAGCGTGGGATGGCGAGCAGTACTTC. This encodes CAWSVLAWDGEQYF.

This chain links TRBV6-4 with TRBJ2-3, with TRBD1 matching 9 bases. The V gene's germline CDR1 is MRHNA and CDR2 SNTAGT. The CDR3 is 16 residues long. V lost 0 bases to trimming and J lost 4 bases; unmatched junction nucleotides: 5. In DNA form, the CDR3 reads TGTGCCAGCAGTGACTCGTGGACAGGGGATTCAGATACGCAGTATTTT. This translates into CASSDSWTGDSDTQYF.

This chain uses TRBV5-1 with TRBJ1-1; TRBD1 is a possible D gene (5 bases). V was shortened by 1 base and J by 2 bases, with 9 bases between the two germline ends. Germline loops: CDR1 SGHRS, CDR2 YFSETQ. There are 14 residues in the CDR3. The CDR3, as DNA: TGCGCCAGCAGCTTGCGGGGGGATAACACTGAAGCTTTCTTT. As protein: CASSLRGDNTEAFF.

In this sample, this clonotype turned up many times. The CDR3 DNA reads TGTGCCAGCAGCCTCGGGGACAGTCTCAATGAAAAACTGTTTTTT. Its translation is CASSLGDSLNEKLFF. This chain joins TRBV7-9 and TRBJ1-4; TRBD1 matches at 7 bases. Losses at the gene ends were 5 bases for V and 5 bases for J; bases not matched to a gene: 8. Germline V lookup: CDR1 SEHNR, CDR2 FQNEAQ (reference sequence). The CDR3 has 15 residues.

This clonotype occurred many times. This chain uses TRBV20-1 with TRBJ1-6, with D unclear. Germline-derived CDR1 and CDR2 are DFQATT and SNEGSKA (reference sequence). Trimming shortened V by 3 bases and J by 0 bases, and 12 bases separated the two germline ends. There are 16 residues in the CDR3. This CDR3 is CSASVGRDSYNSPLHF. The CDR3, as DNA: TGCAGTGCTAGTGTGGGTCGTGACTCCTATAATTCACCCCTCCACTTT.

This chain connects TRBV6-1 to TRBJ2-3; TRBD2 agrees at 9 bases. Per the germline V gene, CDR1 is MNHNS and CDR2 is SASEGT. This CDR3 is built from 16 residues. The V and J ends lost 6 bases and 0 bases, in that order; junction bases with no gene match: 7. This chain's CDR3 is CASRRGGRGSTDTQYF. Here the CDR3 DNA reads TGTGCCAGCAGGCGGGGGGGGAGAGGTAGCACAGATACGCAGTATTTT.

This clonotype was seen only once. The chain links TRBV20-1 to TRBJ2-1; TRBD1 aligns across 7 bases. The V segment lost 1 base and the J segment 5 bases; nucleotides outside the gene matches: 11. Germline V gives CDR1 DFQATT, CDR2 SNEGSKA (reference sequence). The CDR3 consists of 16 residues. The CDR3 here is CSARASSRGQHNEQFF. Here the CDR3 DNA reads TGCAGTGCTAGAGCCAGCAGTCGGGGACAGCACAATGAGCAGTTCTTC.

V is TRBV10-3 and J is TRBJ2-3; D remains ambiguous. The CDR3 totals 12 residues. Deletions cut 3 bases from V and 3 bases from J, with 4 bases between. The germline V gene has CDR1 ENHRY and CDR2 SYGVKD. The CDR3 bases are TGTGCCATCAGTGAACCAACAGATACGCAGTATTTT. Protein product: CAISEPTDTQYF.

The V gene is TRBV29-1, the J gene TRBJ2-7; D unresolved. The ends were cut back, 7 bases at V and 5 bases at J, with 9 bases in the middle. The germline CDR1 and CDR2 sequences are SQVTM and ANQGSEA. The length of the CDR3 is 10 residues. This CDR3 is CSGGNNEQYF. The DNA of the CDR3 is TGCAGCGGGGGAAATAACGAGCAGTACTTC.

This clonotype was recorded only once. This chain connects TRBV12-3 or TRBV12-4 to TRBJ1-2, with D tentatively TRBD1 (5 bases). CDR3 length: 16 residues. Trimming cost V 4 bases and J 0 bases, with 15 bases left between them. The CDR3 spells CASSYSGQGTNYGYTF. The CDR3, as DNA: TGTGCCAGCAGTTACTCGGGCCAGGGAACTAACTATGGCTACACCTTC.

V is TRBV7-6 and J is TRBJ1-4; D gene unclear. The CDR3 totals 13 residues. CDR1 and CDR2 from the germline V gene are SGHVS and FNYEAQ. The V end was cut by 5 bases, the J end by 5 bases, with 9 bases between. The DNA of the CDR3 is TGTGCCAGCAGCGAGGGCGGGAATGAAAAACTGTTTTTT. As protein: CASSEGGNEKLFF.

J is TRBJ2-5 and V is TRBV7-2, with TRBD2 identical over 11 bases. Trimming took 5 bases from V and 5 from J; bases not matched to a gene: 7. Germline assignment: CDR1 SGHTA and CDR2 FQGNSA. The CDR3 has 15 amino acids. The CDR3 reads CASSIVAGGSETQYF. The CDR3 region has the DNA TGTGCCAGCAGCATCGTAGCGGGAGGGTCCGAGACCCAGTACTTC.

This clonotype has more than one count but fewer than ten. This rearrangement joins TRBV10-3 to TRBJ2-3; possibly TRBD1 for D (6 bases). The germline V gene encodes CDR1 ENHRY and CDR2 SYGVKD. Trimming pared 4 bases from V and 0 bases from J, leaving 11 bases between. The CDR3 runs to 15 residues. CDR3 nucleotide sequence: TGTGCCATCAGTGCTCAACAGGGTAGCACAGATACGCAGTATTTT. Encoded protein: CAISAQQGSTDTQYF.

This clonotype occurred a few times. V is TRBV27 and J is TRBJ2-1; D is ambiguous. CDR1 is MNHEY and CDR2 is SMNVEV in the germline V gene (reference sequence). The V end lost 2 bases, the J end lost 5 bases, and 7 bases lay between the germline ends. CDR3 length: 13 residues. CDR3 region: CASSLGSNNEQFF. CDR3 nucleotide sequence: TGTGCCAGCAGTTTAGGGTCGAACAATGAGCAGTTCTTC.

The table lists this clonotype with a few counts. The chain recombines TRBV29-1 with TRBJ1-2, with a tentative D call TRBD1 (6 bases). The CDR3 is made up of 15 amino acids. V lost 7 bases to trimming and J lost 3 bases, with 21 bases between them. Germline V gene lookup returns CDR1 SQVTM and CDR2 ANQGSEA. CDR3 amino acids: CSAGPDSDFDYGYTF. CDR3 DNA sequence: TGCAGCGCTGGGCCGGACAGCGATTTCGACTATGGCTACACCTTC. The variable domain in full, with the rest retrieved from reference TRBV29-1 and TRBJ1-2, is SAVISQKPSRDICQRGTSLTIQCQVDSQVTMMFWYRQQPGQSLTLIATANQGSEATYESGFVIDKFPISRPNLTFSTLTVSNMSPEDSSIYLCSAGPDSDFDYGYTFGSGTRLTVV.

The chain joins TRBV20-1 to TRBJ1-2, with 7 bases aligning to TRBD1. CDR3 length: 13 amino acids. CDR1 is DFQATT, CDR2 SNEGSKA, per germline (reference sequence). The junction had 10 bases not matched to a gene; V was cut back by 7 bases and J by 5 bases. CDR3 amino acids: CSGLTGTVYGYTF. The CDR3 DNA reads TGCAGTGGTTTGACTGGGACAGTTTATGGCTACACCTTC.

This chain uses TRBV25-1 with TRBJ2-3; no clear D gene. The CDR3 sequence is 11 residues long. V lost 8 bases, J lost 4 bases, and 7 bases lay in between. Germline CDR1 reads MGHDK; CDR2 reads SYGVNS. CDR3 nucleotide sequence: TGTGCCAGCGGTACCGCAGATACGCAGTATTTT. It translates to CASGTADTQYF.

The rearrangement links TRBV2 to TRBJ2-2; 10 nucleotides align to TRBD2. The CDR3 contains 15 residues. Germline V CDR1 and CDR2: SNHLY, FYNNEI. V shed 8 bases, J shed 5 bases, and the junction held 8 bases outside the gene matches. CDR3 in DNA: TGTGCCAGCGCGGGGCAGCGGGAGGGAACCGGGGAGCTGTTTTTT. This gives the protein CASAGQREGTGELFF.

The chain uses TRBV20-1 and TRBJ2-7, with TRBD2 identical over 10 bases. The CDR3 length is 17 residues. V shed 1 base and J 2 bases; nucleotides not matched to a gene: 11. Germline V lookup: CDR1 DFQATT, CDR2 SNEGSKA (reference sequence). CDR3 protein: CSARGRDVAGGAYEQYF. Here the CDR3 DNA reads TGCAGTGCTAGAGGCCGGGACGTAGCGGGAGGAGCCTACGAGCAGTACTTC.

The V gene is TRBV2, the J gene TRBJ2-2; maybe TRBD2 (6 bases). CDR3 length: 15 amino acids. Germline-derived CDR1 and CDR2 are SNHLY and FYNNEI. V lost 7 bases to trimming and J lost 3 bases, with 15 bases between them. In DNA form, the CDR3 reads TGTGCCAGCAATCAGGAGACTAGTTACACCGGGGAGCTGTTTTTT. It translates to CASNQETSYTGELFF. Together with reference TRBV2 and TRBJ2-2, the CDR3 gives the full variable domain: EPEVTQTPSHQVTQMGQEVILRCVPISNHLYFYWYRQILGQKVEFLVSFYNNEISEKSEIFDDQFSVERPDGSNFTLKIRSTKLEDSAMYFCASNQETSYTGELFFGEGSRLTVL.

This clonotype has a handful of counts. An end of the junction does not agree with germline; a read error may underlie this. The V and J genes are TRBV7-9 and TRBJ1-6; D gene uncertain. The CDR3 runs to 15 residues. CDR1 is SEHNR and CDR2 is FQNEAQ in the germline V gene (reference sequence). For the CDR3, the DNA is TGTGCCAGCAGCTTATTGGGCTCGGGTAATTCGCCCCTCCACTTT. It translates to CASSLLGSGNSPLHF.

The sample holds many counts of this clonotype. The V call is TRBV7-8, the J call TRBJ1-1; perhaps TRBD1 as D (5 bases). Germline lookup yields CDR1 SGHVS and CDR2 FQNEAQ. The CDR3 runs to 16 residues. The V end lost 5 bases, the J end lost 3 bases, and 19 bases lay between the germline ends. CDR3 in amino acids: CASSRDVSWSHTEAFF. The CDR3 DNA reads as TGTGCCAGCAGCAGGGACGTAAGCTGGTCGCACACTGAAGCTTTCTTT.

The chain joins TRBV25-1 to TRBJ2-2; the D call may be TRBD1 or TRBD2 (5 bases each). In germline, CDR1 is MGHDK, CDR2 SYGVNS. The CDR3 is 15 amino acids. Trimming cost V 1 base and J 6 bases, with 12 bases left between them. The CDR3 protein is CASSEFGGVAGELFF. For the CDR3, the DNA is TGTGCCAGCAGTGAATTTGGGGGAGTTGCCGGGGAGCTGTTTTTT. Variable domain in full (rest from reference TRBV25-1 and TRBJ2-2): EADIYQTPRYLVIGTGKKITLECSQTMGHDKMYWYQQDPGMELHLIHYSYGVNSTEKGDLSSESTVSRIRTEHFPLTLESARPSHTSQYLCASSEFGGVAGELFFGEGSRLTVL.